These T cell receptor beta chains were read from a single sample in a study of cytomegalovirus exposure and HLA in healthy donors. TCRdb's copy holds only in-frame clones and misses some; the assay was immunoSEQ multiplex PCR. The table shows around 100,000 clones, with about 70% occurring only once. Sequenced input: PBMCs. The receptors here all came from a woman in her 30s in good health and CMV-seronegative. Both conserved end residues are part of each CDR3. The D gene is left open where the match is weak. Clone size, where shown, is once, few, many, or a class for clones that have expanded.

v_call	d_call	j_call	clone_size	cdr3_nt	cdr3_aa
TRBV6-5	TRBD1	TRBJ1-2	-	TGTGCCAGCAGTGCCTGGACAGGGACTAACTATGGCTACACCTTC	CASSAWTGTNYGYTF
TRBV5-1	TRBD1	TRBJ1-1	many	TGCGCCAGCAGCTTGTATACAGGGGGCTACACTGAAGCTTTCTTT	CASSLYTGGYTEAFF
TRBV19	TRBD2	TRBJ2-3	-	TGTGCCAGTAGTCGGGGGGGCGGGGGGCCCCGTGCTAGCACAGATACGCAGTATTTT	CASSRGGGGPRASTDTQYF
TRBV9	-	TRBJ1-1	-	TGTGCCAGCAGCGTAAAAGGGGCGAACACTGAAGCTTTCTTT	CASSVKGANTEAFF
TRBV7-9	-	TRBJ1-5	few	TGTGCCAGCAGCTCCGGGCGGGGTGAGCAGCCCCAGCATTTT	CASSSGRGEQPQHF
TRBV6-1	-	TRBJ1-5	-	TGTGCCAGCAGAGATTCAAGAGCCCAGCATTTT	CASRDSRAQHF
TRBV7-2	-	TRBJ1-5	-	TGTGCCAGCAGCCTACAGGGACCCGGTTGGCCCCAGCATTTT	CASSLQGPGWPQHF
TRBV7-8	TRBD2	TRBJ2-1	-	TGTGCCAGCAGCTCTCTAGCGGGAGTCGGCAATGAGCAGTTCTTC	CASSSLAGVGNEQFF
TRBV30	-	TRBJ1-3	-	TGTGCCTGGTCTAGGGGGGGAAACACCATATATTTT	CAWSRGGNTIYF
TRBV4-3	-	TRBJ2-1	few	TGCGCCAGCAGCCAAGATTTGACAGGAGAGCAGTTCTTC	CASSQDLTGEQFF
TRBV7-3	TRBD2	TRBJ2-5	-	TGTGCCAGCAGCCAAACTAGCGTAGAGACCCAGTACTTC	CASSQTSVETQYF
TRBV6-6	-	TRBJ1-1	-	TGTGCCAGCAGTTACGTGTTGGTGGCTGGCTCTGAAGCTTTCTTT	CASSYVLVAGSEAFF
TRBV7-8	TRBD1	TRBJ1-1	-	TGTGCCAGCAGAAGGGGGACAGGGGGGGGCACTGAAGCTTTCTTT	CASRRGTGGGTEAFF
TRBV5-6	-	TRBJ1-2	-	TGTGCCAGCCTTTTCGGGGCGGGAGGCTACACCTTC	CASLFGAGGYTF
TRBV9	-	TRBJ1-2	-	TGTGCCAGCAGCGTAGATGGAGGTAACTATGGCTACACCTTC	CASSVDGGNYGYTF
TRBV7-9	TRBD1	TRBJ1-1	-	TGTGCCAGCAGCCTAGCGTCCCGGACAGGGGGGGCTTTCTTT	CASSLASRTGGAFF
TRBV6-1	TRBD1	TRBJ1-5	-	TGTGCCAGTATGACAGGGGATAGCAATCAGCCCCAGCATTTT	CASMTGDSNQPQHF
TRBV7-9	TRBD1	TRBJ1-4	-	TGTGCCAGCAGCTCGACAACAGGGGGCGAGTATGAAAAACTGTTTTTT	CASSSTTGGEYEKLFF
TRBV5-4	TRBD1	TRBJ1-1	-	TGTGCCAGCAGCCCCCAACAGGGGACCATTATGAACACTGAAGCTTTCTTT	CASSPQQGTIMNTEAFF
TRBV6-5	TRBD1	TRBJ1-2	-	TGTGCCAGCAGTCGACGGCCGACAGGGGAGGGTGGCTACACCTTC	CASSRRPTGEGGYTF
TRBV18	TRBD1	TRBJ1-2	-	TGTGCCAGCTCACCCCCCGGTTCCGGACAGGGGAAGGGCTACACCTTC	CASSPPGSGQGKGYTF
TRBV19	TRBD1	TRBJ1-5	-	TGTGCCAGTAGACCCGACAGGGGCGGCAATCAGCCCCAGCATTTT	CASRPDRGGNQPQHF
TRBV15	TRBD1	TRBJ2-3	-	TGTGCCACCAGCACACGGACAGGGAACGTGGATACGCAGTATTTT	CATSTRTGNVDTQYF
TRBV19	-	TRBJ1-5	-	TGTGCCAGTGGGCCATACGGGACACAGCATTTT	CASGPYGTQHF
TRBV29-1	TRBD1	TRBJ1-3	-	TGCAGCGCACAGGGGGTTTCTGGAAACACCATATATTTT	CSAQGVSGNTIYF
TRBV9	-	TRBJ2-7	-	TGTGCCAGCAGCGTAAAGGGAACAGGACCCTACGAGCAGTACTTC	CASSVKGTGPYEQYF
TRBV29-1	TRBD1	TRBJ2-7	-	TGCAGCGTGGGGGACAGTGGGTACGAGCAGTACTTC	CSVGDSGYEQYF
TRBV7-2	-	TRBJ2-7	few	TGTGCCAGCAGCCTGATGACAACTTTCTCCTACGAGCAGTACTTC	CASSLMTTFSYEQYF
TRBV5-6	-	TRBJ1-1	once	TGTGCCAGCAGCTTTCGGTTCGGAGATGGGGCCTCTGAAGCTTTCTTT	CASSFRFGDGASEAFF
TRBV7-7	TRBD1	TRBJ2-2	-	TGTGCCAGCAGCACAGGACAGGGGGCAACCGGGGAGCTGTTTTTT	CASSTGQGATGELFF
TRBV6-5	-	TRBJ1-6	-	TGTGCCAGCAGCCTGGAGGACAGTTCTTCACCCCTCCACTTT	CASSLEDSSSPLHF
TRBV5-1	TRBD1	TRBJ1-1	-	TGCGCCAGCAGCCCGACCCCTAGCGGGACAGATGAAGCTTTCTTT	CASSPTPSGTDEAFF
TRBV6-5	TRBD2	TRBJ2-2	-	TGTGCCAGCAGTTCCTTGACTAGCGGACACACCGGGGAGCTGTTTTTT	CASSSLTSGHTGELFF
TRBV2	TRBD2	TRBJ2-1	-	TGTGCCTCCAGACTAGCGGGGGACAATGAGCAGTTCTTC	CASRLAGDNEQFF
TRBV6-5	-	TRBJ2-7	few	TGTGCCAGCAGTCAAGCGGAGACCTACGAGCAGTACTTC	CASSQAETYEQYF
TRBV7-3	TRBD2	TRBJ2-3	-	TGTGCCAGCAGCCAAGGACTAGCGGGGGGGCTCGAGGCAGATACGCAGTATTTT	CASSQGLAGGLEADTQYF
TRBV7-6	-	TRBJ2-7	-	TGTGCCAGCAGCTTAGAGGCGGGTGGGGACTACGAGCAGTACTTC	CASSLEAGGDYEQYF
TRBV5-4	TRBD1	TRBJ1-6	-	TGTGCCAGCAGCGGACGACTAACAGGGGAGAGCTCCTATAATTCACCCCTCCACTTT	CASSGRLTGESSYNSPLHF
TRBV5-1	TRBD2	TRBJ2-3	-	TGCGCCAGCAGCCGACGGGAGGGGGGGACAGATACGCAGTATTTT	CASSRREGGTDTQYF
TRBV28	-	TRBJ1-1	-	TGTGCCAGCACTCCCTCGGGCACTGAAGCTTTCTTT	CASTPSGTEAFF
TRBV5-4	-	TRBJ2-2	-	TGTGCCAGCAGCTTGTTTACAGGGTTAACCGGGGAGCTGTTTTTT	CASSLFTGLTGELFF
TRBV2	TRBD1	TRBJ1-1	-	TGTGCCAGCAGCCGGGACAGGGACCTTAGGAACACTGAAGCTTTCTTT	CASSRDRDLRNTEAFF
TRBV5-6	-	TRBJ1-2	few	TGTGCCAGCAGCTTAGGGGGAGCTAACTATGGCTACACCTTC	CASSLGGANYGYTF
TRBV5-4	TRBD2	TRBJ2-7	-	TGTGCCAGCAGCTTTGGACTAGCGGGATCCGGAGAGCAGTACTTC	CASSFGLAGSGEQYF
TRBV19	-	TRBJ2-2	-	TGTGCCAGTAGTATCGCGGCGGAAGGCACCGGGGAGCTGTTTTTT	CASSIAAEGTGELFF
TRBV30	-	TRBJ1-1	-	TGTGCCTGGAGTGACCCCCCGACAGGCGGCCTCCGCCTGTTT	CAWSDPPTGGLRLF